One and the same sample provided the 22 T cell receptor beta chains below, sequenced in a study of CD4 and CD8 cells across lung adenocarcinoma regions. TCRdb re-derived calls from the PCR reads in MiXCR, one entry per CDR3 protein. Of 13,000 or so distinct CDR3 sequences in the sample, approximately 50% were seen once. The sequencing input was CD8+ T cells from the margin of a lung tumor. The source of these receptors is a female donor with lung adenocarcinoma. The CD4 and CD8 labels of this study may be unreliable.

This clonotype was seen more than once but under ten times. The V call is TRBV27, the J call TRBJ2-1; 15 nucleotides match TRBD2. Per germline, CDR1 MNHEY and CDR2 SMNVEV (reference sequence). The junction had 11 bases not matched to a gene; V was cut back by 5 bases and J by 9 bases. The CDR3 covers 17 residues. CDR3 nucleotide sequence: TGTGCCAGCAGTAGCCCGGGACTAGCGGGGGGCCGAGCTGAGCAGTTCTTC. This gives the protein CASSSPGLAGGRAEQFF.

Regarding this clonotype: At one boundary the junction diverges from the germline segment, which might be a read error. The V gene is TRBV6-1, the J gene TRBJ2-1, with a weak D call TRBD2 (6 bases). The better agreement between TRBJ2-4 and the DNA end casts doubt on the J call. The CDR3 has 16 residues. Germline V gives CDR1 MNHNS, CDR2 SASEGT. The CDR3 region is CSSAGLAGRDQETQYF. The CDR3 region has the DNA TGTTCCAGCGCGGGGCTCGCGGGCCGAGACCAAGAGACTCAGTACTTC.

By frequency in the sample, this clonotype is medium-sized. The chain carries TRBV6-5 and TRBJ1-3; D gene uncertain. Trimming removed 0 bases from V and 1 base from J, with 7 bases in between. The germline gives CDR1 MNHEY, CDR2 SVGAGI. CDR3 size: 15 residues. CDR3 in amino acids: CASSYSVLSGNTIYF. The CDR3 coding sequence is TGTGCCAGCAGTTACTCCGTCCTATCTGGAAACACCATATATTTT.

This clonotype was observed a handful of times. V gene TRBV3-1 combines with J gene TRBJ1-2; D is perhaps TRBD1 (5 bases). Trimming removed 6 bases at V and 4 bases at J, with 21 bases between. CDR1 and CDR2 from the germline V gene are LGHDT and YNNKEL (reference sequence). The CDR3 runs 16 residues. The CDR3 spells CASSPSLNLGGYGYTF. Here the CDR3 DNA reads TGTGCCAGCAGTCCCAGTCTCAATCTTGGGGGCTATGGCTACACCTTC. The variable domain in full, completed from reference TRBV3-1 and TRBJ1-2, reads DTAVSQTPKYLVTQMGNDKSIKCEQNLGHDTMYWYKQDSKKFLKIMFSYNNKELIINETVPNRFSPKSPDKAHLNLHINSLELGDSAVYFCASSPSLNLGGYGYTFGSGTRLTVV.

The rearrangement uses TRBV6-1 and TRBJ2-4; TRBD2 is a possible D gene (6 bases). The CDR3 length is 14 residues. Trimming cost V 3 bases and J 8 bases, with 14 bases left between them. CDR1 is MNHNS, CDR2 SASEGT, per germline. Here the CDR3 DNA reads TGTGCCAGCAGTGATTCTGGGAGGATAGACATTCAGTACTTC. This encodes CASSDSGRIDIQYF.

This clonotype was detected a few times. The V and J genes are TRBV25-1 and TRBJ2-2, with D hard to call. CDR3 length equals 14 residues. CDR1 and CDR2 from the germline V gene are MGHDK and SYGVNS. V lost 0 bases, J lost 4 bases, and 6 bases lay in between. The CDR3: CASSEYAATGELFF. DNA of the CDR3: TGTGCCAGCAGTGAATACGCAGCCACCGGGGAGCTGTTTTTT.

This clonotype is judged medium-sized. V and J are TRBV6-1 and TRBJ2-1; possible D gene TRBD1, 7 bases. The J call may be wrong; the DNA end is better matched by TRBJ2-5. This CDR3 contains 12 residues. Germline V gives CDR1 MNHNS, CDR2 SASEGT. Here the CDR3 DNA reads TGTGCCAGCAGTCAGGGGGGCGGGACCCAGTACTTC. It specifies CASSQGGGTQYF.

A single count supports this clonotype. This chain connects TRBV5-1 to TRBJ2-1, with D possibly called TRBD1 or TRBD2 (5 bases each). CDR1 SGHRS and CDR2 YFSETQ come from the germline V gene. V lost 0 bases to trimming and J lost 6 bases, with 10 bases between them. The CDR3 is 14 amino acids. The CDR3 is CASSLAGGGNEQFF. The CDR3 region has the DNA TGCGCCAGCAGCTTGGCTGGGGGTGGCAATGAGCAGTTCTTC.

The rearrangement uses TRBV7-2 and TRBJ2-7; D gene unclear. The assigned J gene may be wrong: the sequence end matches TRBJ2-5 better. The CDR3 has 13 amino acids. Germline V gene sequence: CDR1 SGHTA, CDR2 FQGNSA. The CDR3 loop is CASSAPGLQTQYF. For the CDR3, the DNA is TGTGCCAGCAGCGCCCCCGGGTTGCAGACCCAGTACTTC.

This clonotype has ten or more counts. The V call is TRBV6-1, the J call TRBJ2-2, with 7 bases identical to TRBD2. Germline-derived CDR1 and CDR2 are MNHNS and SASEGT. Trimming at V came to 7 bases and at J to 4 bases, leaving 9 bases not matched to a gene. The CDR3 has 15 amino acids. The CDR3 loop reads CASTYRGVGTGELFF. CDR3 nucleotide sequence: TGTGCCAGCACCTACCGGGGGGTTGGCACCGGGGAGCTGTTTTTT.

V gene TRBV6-1 combines with J gene TRBJ1-1; the D is unclear. Germline CDR1 is MNHNS and CDR2 is SASEGT. Deletions cut 7 bases from V and 0 bases from J, with 9 bases between. CDR3 length equals 13 residues. In DNA, the CDR3 is TGTGCCAGCAATAACGGGCTGAACACTGAAGCTTTCTTT. Amino acids: CASNNGLNTEAFF.

Remarks on this clonotype: Germline is not matched at one junction end, which may reflect a read error. The V gene is TRBV10-1, the J gene TRBJ2-5, with D hard to call. Germline assignment: CDR1 WNHNN and CDR2 SYGVQD (reference sequence). This CDR3 has 14 residues. In DNA form, the CDR3 reads TGCGCCGGCAGTGGGTTAAGTAACAAAGAGACCCAGTATTTC. Translated: CAGSGLSNKETQYF.

In this sample, this clonotype turned up many times. The rearrangement joins TRBV14 to TRBJ1-5, with TRBD1 identical over 7 bases. The CDR3 loop spans 15 amino acids. The germline V gene has CDR1 SGHDN and CDR2 FVKESK. The ends lost 1 base at V and 5 bases at J; junction bases unmatched: 5. CDR3 sequence: CASSQVRDRDQPQHF. The CDR3 DNA sequence: TGTGCCAGCAGCCAAGTCCGGGACAGAGATCAGCCCCAGCATTTT. Complete variable domain (other parts from reference TRBV14 and TRBJ1-5): EAGVTQFPSHSVIEKGQTVTLRCDPISGHDNLYWYRRVMGKEIKFLLHFVKESKQDESGMPNNRFLAERTGGTYSTLKVQPAELEDSGVYFCASSQVRDRDQPQHFGDGTRLSIL.

J is TRBJ1-3 and V is TRBV6-5; D is uncertain. The CDR3 contains 16 residues. Trimming removed 0 bases from V and 0 bases from J, with 9 bases in between. Germline V gene sequence: CDR1 MNHEY, CDR2 SVGAGI. This CDR3 reads CASSYSRPSSGNTIYF. CDR3 nucleotides: TGTGCCAGCAGTTACTCAAGGCCGAGCTCTGGAAACACCATATATTTT.

The chain couples TRBV10-1 to TRBJ2-5, with TRBD2 identical over 7 bases. Germline V lookup: CDR1 WNHNN, CDR2 SYGVQD (reference sequence). CDR3 length equals 14 residues. DNA for the CDR3: TGCGCGGGGAGCGGGGTCCGGAGCGAAGAGACCCAGTACTTC. It encodes CAGSGVRSEETQYF.

Only one count was recorded for this clonotype. This rearrangement joins TRBV11-3 to TRBJ2-1, with 7 bases lining up with TRBD1. Trimming removed 5 bases from V and 6 bases from J; junction bases left unmatched: 7. CDR1 is SGHNT, CDR2 YENEEA, per germline. The length of the CDR3 is 14 residues. This CDR3 reads CASSTQGGSNEQFF. For the CDR3, the DNA is TGTGCCAGCAGCACTCAAGGGGGCTCCAATGAGCAGTTCTTC.

The rearrangement uses TRBV6-1 and TRBJ2-1; 12 nucleotides align to TRBD2. J was trimmed by 12 bases and V by 6 bases; bases with no gene match: 6. Germline V gene sequence: CDR1 MNHNS, CDR2 SASEGT. There are 13 residues in the CDR3. CDR3 residues: CASSPMTSGRQFF. DNA for the CDR3: TGTGCCAGCAGCCCGATGACTAGCGGGAGGCAGTTCTTC.

By its share, this clonotype is medium-sized (0.01 to 0.1%). V and J are TRBV6-1 and TRBJ1-1; D may be TRBD1 (6 bases). The CDR3 sequence is 14 residues long. From germline, CDR1 is MNHNS and CDR2 SASEGT. V was clipped by 6 bases and J by 1 base, with 12 bases between them. The DNA for the CDR3 is TGTGCCAGCAGATCAGGGGCGGGGAACACTGAAGCTTTCTTT. Translation gives CASRSGAGNTEAFF.

The chain carries TRBV4-2 and TRBJ2-3; D is undetermined. Trimming removed 0 bases at V and 3 bases at J, with 7 bases between. Germline lookup yields CDR1 LGHNA and CDR2 YNFKEQ. This CDR3 contains 14 residues. CDR3 nucleotides: TGTGCCAGCAGCCAAGATACCGGGACAGATACGCAGTATTTT. Protein product: CASSQDTGTDTQYF.

This clonotype was seen only once. V usage is TRBV6-1 and J usage is TRBJ2-3; D may be TRBD2 (7 bases). Matching the DNA end better, TRBJ2-7 makes the J call doubtful. The CDR3 extends over 15 amino acids. Germline values: CDR1 MNHNS, CDR2 SASEGT. The CDR3 here is CGGGRGGGGQDTQYF. As DNA, the CDR3 is TGTGGCGGGGGCAGAGGGGGGGGTGGCCAAGATACGCAGTACTTC.

The chain links TRBV10-1 to TRBJ2-3, with TRBD2 as a possible D gene (5 bases). The V gene's germline CDR1 is WNHNN and CDR2 SYGVQD (reference sequence). Deletions cut 3 bases from V and 6 bases from J, with 10 bases between. The CDR3 consists of 13 residues. CDR3 region: CASSDLTGDTQYF. The CDR3 bases are TGCGCCAGCAGTGATCTAACGGGGGATACGCAGTATTTT.

The CDR3 sequence is CAWSRRINYGYTF. CDR3 DNA: TGTGCCTGGAGCCGACGGATTAACTATGGCTACACCTTC. The J gene is TRBJ1-2, the V gene TRBV30; D unresolved. The CDR3 consists of 13 residues. Looked up from germline, CDR1 is GTSNPN and CDR2 is SVGIG (reference sequence). Trimming pared 3 bases from V and 1 base from J, leaving 9 bases between.